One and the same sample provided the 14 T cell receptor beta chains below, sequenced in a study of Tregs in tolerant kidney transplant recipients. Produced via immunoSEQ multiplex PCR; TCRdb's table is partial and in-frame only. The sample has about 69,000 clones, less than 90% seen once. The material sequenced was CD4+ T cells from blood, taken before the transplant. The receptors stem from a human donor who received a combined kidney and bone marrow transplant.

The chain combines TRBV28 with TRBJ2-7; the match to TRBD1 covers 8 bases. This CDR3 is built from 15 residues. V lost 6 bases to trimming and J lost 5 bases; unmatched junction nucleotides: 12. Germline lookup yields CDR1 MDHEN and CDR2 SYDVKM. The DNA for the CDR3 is TGTGCCAGCAGCCCCCCCCCGGGACAGGCCCACGAGCAGTACTTC. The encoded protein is CASSPPPGQAHEQYF.

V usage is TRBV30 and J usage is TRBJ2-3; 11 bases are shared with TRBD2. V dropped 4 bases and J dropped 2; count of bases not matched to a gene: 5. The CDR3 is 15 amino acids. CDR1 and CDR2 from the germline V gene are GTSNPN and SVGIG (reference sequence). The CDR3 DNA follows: TGTGCCTGGAAGTTGACTAGCGGGAACACAGATACGCAGTATTTT. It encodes CAWKLTSGNTDTQYF.

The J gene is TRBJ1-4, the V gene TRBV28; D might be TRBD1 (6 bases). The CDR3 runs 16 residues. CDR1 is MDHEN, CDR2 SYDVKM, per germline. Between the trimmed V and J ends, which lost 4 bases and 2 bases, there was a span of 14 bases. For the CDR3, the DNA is TGTGCCAGCAGTTCCTCGACAGGTGGGACTAATGAAAAACTGTTTTTT. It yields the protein CASSSSTGGTNEKLFF.

The DNA of the CDR3 is TGTGCCAGCTCAACCCAGGATTACTCTGGAAACACCATATATTTT. It is translated as CASSTQDYSGNTIYF. The V gene is TRBV18, the J gene TRBJ1-3; D gene ambiguous. Germline V gene sequence: CDR1 KGHSH, CDR2 LQKENI. The V and J ends lost 5 bases and 0 bases respectively, with 11 bases between them. This CDR3 spans 15 amino acids.

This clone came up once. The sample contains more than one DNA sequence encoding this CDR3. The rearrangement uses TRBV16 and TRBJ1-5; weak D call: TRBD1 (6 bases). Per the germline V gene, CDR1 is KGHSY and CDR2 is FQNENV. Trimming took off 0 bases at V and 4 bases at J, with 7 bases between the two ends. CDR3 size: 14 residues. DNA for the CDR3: TGTGCCAGCAGCCAATCGGACAGTAATCAGCCCCAGCATTTT. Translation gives CASSQSDSNQPQHF.

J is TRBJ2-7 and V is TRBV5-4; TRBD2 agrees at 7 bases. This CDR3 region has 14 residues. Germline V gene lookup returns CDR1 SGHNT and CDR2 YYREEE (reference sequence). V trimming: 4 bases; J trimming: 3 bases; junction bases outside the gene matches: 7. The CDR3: CASSPSSGVYEQYF. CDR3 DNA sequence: TGTGCCAGCAGCCCGAGCAGCGGGGTCTACGAGCAGTACTTC.

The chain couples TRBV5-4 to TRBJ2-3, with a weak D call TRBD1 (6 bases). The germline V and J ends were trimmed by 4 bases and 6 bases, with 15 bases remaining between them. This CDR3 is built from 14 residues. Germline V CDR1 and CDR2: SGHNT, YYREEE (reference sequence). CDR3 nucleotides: TGTGCCAGCAGCCGAACAGGGCTGGGGGATACGCAGTATTTT. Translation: CASSRTGLGDTQYF.

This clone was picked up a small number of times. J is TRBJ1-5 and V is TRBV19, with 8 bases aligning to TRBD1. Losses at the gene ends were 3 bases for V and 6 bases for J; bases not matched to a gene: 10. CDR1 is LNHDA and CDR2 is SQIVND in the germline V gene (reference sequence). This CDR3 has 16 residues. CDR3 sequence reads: CASSIGQGAQRQPQHF. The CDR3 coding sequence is TGTGCCAGTAGTATTGGGCAGGGGGCGCAGCGTCAGCCCCAGCATTTT. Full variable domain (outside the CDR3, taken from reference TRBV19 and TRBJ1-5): DGGITQSPKYLFRKEGQNVTLSCEQNLNHDAMYWYRQDPGQGLRLIYYSQIVNDFQKGDIAEGYSVSREKKESFPLTVTSAQKNPTAFYLCASSIGQGAQRQPQHFGDGTRLSIL.

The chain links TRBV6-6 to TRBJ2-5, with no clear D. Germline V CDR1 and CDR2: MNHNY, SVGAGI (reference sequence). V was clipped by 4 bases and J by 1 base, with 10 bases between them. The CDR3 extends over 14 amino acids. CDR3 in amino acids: CASSFFPLQETQYF. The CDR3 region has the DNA TGTGCCAGCAGTTTCTTCCCCCTCCAAGAGACCCAGTACTTC.

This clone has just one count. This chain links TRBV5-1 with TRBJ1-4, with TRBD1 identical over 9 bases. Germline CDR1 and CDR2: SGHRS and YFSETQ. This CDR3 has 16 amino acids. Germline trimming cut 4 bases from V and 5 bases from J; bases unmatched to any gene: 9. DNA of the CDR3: TGCGCCAGCAGCCGGGGCCGGGACAGGGTGAATGAAAAACTGTTTTTT. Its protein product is CASSRGRDRVNEKLFF.

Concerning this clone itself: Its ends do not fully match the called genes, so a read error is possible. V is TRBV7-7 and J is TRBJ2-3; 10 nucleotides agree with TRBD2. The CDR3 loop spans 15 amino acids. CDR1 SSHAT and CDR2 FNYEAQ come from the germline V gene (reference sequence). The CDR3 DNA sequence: TGTGCTAGCAGTCCCGGACTAGCGGCACCCCATACGCAGTATTTT. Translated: CASSPGLAAPHTQYF.

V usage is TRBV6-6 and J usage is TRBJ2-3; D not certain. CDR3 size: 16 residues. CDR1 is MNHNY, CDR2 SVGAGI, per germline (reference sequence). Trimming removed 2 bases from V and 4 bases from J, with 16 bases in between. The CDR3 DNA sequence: TGTGCCAGCAGTTACAGTCACAGATTATCACCAGATACGCAGTATTTT. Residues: CASSYSHRLSPDTQYF.

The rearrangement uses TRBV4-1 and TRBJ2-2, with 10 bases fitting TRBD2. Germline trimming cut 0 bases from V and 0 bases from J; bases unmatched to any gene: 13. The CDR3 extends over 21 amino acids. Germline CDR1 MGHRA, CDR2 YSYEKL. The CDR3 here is CASSQERVFASGSPNTGELFF. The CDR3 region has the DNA TGCGCCAGCAGCCAAGAGAGGGTTTTTGCTAGCGGGAGCCCGAACACCGGGGAGCTGTTTTTT.

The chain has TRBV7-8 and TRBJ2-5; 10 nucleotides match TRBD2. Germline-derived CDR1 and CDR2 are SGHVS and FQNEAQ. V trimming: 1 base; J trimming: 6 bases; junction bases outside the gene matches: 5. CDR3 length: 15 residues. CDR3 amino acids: CASSLGGSGRKTQYF. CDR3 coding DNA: TGTGCCAGCAGCTTAGGGGGTAGCGGGAGGAAGACCCAGTACTTC. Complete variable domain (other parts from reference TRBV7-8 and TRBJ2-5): GAGVSQSPRYKVAKRGQDVALRCDPISGHVSLFWYQQALGQGPEFLTYFQNEAQLDKSGLPSDRFFAERPEGSVSTLKIQRTQQEDSAVYLCASSLGGSGRKTQYFGPGTRLLVL.